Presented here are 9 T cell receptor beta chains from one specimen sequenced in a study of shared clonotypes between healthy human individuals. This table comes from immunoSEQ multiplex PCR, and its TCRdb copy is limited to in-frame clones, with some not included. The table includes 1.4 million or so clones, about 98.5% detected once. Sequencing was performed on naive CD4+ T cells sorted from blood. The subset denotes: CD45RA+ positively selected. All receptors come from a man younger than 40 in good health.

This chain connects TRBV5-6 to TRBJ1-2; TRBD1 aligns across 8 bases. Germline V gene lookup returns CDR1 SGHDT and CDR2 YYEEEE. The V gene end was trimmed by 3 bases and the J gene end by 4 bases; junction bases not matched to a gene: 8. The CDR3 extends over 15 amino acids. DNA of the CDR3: TGTGCCAGCAGCTCAGGACAGGGAACGTTCTATGGCTACACCTTC. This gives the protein CASSSGQGTFYGYTF.

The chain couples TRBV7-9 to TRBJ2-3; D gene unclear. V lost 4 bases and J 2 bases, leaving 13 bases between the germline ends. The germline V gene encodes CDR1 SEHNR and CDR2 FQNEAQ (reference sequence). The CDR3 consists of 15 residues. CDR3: CASSSGPGNTDTQYF. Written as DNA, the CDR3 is TGTGCCAGCAGCTCAGGACCGGGCAACACAGATACGCAGTATTTT.

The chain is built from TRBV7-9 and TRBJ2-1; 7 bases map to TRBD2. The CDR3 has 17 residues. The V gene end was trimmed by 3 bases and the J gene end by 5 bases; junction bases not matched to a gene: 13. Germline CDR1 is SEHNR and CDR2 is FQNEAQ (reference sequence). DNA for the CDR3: TGTGCCAGCAGCTTGAGGGGAGGGCCTTCGCGGAACAATGAGCAGTTCTTC. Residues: CASSLRGGPSRNNEQFF.

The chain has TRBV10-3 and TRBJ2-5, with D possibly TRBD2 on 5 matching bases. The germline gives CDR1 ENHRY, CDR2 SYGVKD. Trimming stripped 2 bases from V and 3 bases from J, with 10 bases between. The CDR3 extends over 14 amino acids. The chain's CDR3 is CAISEVLGEETQYF. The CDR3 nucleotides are TGTGCCATCAGTGAGGTGTTGGGAGAAGAGACCCAGTACTTC.

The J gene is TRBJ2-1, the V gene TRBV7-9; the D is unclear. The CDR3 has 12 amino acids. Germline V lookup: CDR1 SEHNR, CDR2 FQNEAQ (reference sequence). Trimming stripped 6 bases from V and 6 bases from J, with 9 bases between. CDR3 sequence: CASSSRRNEQFF. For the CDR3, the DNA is TGTGCCAGCAGTAGCAGACGCAATGAGCAGTTCTTC. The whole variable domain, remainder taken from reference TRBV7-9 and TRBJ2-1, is DTGVSQNPRHKITKRGQNVTFRCDPISEHNRLYWYRQTLGQGPEFLTYFQNEAQLEKSRLLSDRFSAERPKGSFSTLEIQRTEQGDSAMYLCASSSRRNEQFFGPGTRLTVL.

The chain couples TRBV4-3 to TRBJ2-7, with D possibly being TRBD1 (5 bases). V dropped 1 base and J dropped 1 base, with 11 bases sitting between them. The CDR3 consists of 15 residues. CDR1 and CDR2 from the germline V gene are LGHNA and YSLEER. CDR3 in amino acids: CASSQGTDTSYEQYF. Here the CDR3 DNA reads TGCGCCAGCAGCCAAGGCACGGACACTTCCTACGAGCAGTACTTC.

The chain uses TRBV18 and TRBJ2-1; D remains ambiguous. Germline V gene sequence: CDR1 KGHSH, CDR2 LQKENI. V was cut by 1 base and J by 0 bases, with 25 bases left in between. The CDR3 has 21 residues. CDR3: CASSPQITAAAFTHSYNEQFF. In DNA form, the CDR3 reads TGTGCCAGCTCACCACAAATTACCGCCGCCGCCTTTACACACTCCTACAATGAGCAGTTCTTC.

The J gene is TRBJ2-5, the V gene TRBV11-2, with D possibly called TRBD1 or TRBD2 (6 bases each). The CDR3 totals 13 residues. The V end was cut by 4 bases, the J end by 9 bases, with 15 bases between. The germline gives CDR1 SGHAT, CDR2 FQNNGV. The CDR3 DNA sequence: TGTGCCAGCAGCTCCCAGCCGGGGGCGGCCCAGTACTTC. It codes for CASSSQPGAAQYF.

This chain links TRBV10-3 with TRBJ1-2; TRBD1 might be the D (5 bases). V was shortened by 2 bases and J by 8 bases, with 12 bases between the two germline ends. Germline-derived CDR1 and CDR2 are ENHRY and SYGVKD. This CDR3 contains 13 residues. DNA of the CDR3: TGTGCCATCAGTGAGCCTAAGACAGTCGGCTACACCTTC. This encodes CAISEPKTVGYTF.